This T cell receptor (beta chain) was sequenced in a study of T cells in Graves' hyperthyroidism and ophthalmopathy. Study results and caveats: Ophthalmopathy was separated from stable hyperthyroidism by a 13 V-J model.

This clonotype came up many times. The antigen remains undetermined. RNA transcripts yielded amplified TCR beta CDR3 regions. When the TCR CDR3 underwent first-round RT-PCR, the HTBI primer set was used. TCRdb used MiXCR to reprocess the multiplex PCR reads, holding one entry per CDR3 protein. Seen here are about 610,000 distinct CDR3 sequences, about 14% observed once, and the top ten hold 3.5% to 4.5%. V was trimmed by 6 bases and J by 1 base, leaving 9 bases between them. The CDR3 length is 12 residues. In germline, CDR1 is DFQATT, CDR2 SNEGSKA (reference sequence). J is TRBJ1-1 and V is TRBV20-1; D is unclear. The sequencing input was blood. The sequence came from a woman in her forties with Graves' ophthalmopathy. CDR3 sequence (DNA): TGCAGTGCATCCGGCGCGAACACTGAAGCTTTCTTT. Its protein is CSASGANTEAFF.